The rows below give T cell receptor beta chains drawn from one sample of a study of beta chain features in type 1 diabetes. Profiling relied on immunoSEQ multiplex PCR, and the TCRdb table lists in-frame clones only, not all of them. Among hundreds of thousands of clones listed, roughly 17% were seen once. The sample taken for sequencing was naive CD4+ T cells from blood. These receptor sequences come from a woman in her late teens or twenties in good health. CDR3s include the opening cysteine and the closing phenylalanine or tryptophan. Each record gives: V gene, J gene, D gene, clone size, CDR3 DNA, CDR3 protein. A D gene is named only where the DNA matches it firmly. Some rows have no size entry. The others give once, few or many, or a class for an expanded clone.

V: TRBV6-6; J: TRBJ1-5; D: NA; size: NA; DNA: TGTGCCAGCAGTTACTCGCACCTTAGCAATCAGCCCCAGCATTTT; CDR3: CASSYSHLSNQPQHF
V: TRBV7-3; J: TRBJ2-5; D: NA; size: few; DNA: TGTGCCAGCAGCTTAGTCCGATCTATCGGGGACCAAGAGACCCAGTACTTC; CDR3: CASSLVRSIGDQETQYF
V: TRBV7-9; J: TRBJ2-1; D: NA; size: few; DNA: TGTGCCAGCAGCTTAACAGGAGACAATGAGCAGTTCTTC; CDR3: CASSLTGDNEQFF
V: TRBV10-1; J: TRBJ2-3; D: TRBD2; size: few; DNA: TGCGCCAGCAGGACTAGCGGGAGGGCCACAGATACGCAGTATTTT; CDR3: CASRTSGRATDTQYF
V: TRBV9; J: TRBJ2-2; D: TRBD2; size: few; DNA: TGTGCCAGCAGCGTAGACCTGACTAGCGGGAGGGAGCTGTTTTTT; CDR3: CASSVDLTSGRELFF
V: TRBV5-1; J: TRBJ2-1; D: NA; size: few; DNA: TGCGCCAGCAGCTTGTCTGGAGACCAGGGTGAGCAGTTCTTC; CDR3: CASSLSGDQGEQFF
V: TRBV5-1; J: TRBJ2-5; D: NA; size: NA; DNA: TGCGCCAGCAGCTTTTTGGGCCAGGGCGCGGAGACCCAGTACTTC; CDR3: CASSFLGQGAETQYF
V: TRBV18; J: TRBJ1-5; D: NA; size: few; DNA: TGTGCCTCTGCTGACAGTTCAGGAAATCAGCCCCAGCATTTT; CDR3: CASADSSGNQPQHF
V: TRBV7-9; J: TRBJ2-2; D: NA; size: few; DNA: TGTGCCAGCAGCTTAGGGAAATGGGACACCGGGGAGCTGTTTTTT; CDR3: CASSLGKWDTGELFF
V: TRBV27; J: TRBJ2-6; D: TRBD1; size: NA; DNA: TGTGCCAGCAGTTCACAGGGGACCGGGGCCAACGTCCTGACTTTC; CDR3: CASSSQGTGANVLTF
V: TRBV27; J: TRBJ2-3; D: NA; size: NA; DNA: TGTGCCAGCAGCTACATGACAGGTTACACAGATACGCAGTATTTT; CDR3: CASSYMTGYTDTQYF
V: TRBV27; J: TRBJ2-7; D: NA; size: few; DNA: TGTGCCAGCAGCCCGACACGAAACTACGAGCAGTACTTC; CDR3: CASSPTRNYEQYF
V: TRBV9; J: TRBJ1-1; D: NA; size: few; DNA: TGTGCCAGCAGCGCCCGGACAGCCGACACTGAAGCTTTCTTT; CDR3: CASSARTADTEAFF
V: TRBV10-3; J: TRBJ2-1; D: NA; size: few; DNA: TGTGCCATCAGTCCCTACCGGGGTAGCGCCTACAATGAGCAGTTCTTC; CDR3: CAISPYRGSAYNEQFF
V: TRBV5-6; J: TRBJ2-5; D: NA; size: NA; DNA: TGTGCCAGCAGGGCAGGGCCAGAGACCCAGTACTTC; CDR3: CASRAGPETQYF
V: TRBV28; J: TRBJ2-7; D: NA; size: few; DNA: TGTGCCAGCAGTTGGGGGACAAATCGGGACTTC; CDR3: CASSWGTNRDF
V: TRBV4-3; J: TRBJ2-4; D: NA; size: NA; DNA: TGCGCCAGCAGCCAAGATAGAGCGGTAGCCAAAAACATTCAGTACTTC; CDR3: CASSQDRAVAKNIQYF
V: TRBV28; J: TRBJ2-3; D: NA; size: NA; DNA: TGTGCCAGCAGTTTGTCAGGGGGAGGAACAGATACGCAGTATTTT; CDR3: CASSLSGGGTDTQYF
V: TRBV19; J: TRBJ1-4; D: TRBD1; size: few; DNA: TGTGCCAGTAGTATGGGAGACAGGGGACAACTGTTTTTT; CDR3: CASSMGDRGQLFF
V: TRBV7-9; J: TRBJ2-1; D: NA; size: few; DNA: TGTGCCAGCAGCTTAGTTCCATCGAGCTCCTACAATGAGCAGTTCTTC; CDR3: CASSLVPSSSYNEQFF
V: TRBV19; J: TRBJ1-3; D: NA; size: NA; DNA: TGTGCCAGTGATACCCGGCAAAGGGGCGAAAACACCATATATTTT; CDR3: CASDTRQRGENTIYF
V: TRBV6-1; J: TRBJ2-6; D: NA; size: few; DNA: TGTGCCAGCAGCCCCAGCAGCTCTGGGGCCAACGTCCTGACTTTC; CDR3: CASSPSSSGANVLTF
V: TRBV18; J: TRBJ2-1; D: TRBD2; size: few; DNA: TGTGCCAGCTCGCAGCCTAGCGGGAGTTTTGCAGTTGGGCAGTTCTTC; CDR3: CASSQPSGSFAVGQFF
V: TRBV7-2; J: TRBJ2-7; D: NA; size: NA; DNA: TGTGCCAGCAGCTTAGTAGGGACACCGCTTACTAGGTACGAGCAGTACTTC; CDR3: CASSLVGTPLTRYEQYF
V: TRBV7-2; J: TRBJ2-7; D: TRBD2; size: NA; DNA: TGTGCCAGCATGGAGAGCGGGAGCCTCAGCTCCTACGAGCAGTACTTC; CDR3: CASMESGSLSSYEQYF
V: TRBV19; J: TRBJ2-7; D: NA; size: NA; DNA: TGTGCCAGTAGTACCAAACAGAGCTACGAGCAGTACTTC; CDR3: CASSTKQSYEQYF
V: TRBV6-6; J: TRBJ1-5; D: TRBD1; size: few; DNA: TGTGCCAGCAGAGGACAGGAGGACCAGCCCCAGCATTTT; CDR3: CASRGQEDQPQHF
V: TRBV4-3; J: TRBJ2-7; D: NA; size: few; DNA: TGCGCCAGCAGCCAAGAGTGGAGCTGGGGAACCTACGAGCAGTACTTC; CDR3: CASSQEWSWGTYEQYF
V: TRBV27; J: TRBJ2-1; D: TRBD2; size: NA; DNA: TGTGCCAGCAGTGGAAATAGCGGGAGGGCCGGCAATGAGCAGTTCTTC; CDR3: CASSGNSGRAGNEQFF